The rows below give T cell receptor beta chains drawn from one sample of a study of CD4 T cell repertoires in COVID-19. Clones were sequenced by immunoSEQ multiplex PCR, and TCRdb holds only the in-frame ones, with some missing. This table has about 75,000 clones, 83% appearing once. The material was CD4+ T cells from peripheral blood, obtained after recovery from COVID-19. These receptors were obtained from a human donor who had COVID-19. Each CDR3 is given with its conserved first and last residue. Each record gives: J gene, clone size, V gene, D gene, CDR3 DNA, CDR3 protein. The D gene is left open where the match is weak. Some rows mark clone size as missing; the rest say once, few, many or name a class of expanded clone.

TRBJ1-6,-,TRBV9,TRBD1,TGTGCCAGCAGCGGAGAAGTGACAGGGAATTCACCCCTCCACTTT,CASSGEVTGNSPLHF
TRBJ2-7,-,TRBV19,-,TGTGCCAGTAGTATGGTTCCAGGATCCTACGAGCAGTACTTC,CASSMVPGSYEQYF
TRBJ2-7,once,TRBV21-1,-,TGTGCCAGCAGCAAAGCGCCTGGGACTAGGATCCACGAGCAGTACTTC,CASSKAPGTRIHEQYF
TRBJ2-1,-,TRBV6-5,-,TGTGCCAGCAGTTACTCGTCTGGGTTTCTTGAGCAGTTCTTC,CASSYSSGFLEQFF
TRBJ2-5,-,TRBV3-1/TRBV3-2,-,TGTGCCAGCAGCCAAGGCAGGGGAGAGACCCAGTACTTC,CASSQGRGETQYF
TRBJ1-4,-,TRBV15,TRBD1,TGTGCCACCAGCAAGGAGGGACAGGGGGACGAAAAACTGTTTTTT,CATSKEGQGDEKLFF
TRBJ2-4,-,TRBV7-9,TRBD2,TGTGCCAGCAGCTTAAAATACCGGCTAGCGGGGGCTGGAAACATTCAGTACTTC,CASSLKYRLAGAGNIQYF
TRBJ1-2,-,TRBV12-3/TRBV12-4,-,TGTGCCAGCAGTTCAGGAGACCACTATGGCTACACCTTC,CASSSGDHYGYTF
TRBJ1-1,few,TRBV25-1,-,TGTGCCAGCAGTGACAGCGGGACCCTGGTTGAAGCTTTCTTT,CASSDSGTLVEAFF
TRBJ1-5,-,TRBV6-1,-,TGTGCCAGCAGTGAAATGGGAGGGGAGCATTTT,CASSEMGGEHF
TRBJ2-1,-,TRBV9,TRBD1,TGTGCCAGCAGCCCGGACAGGGAGAATGAGCAGTTCTTC,CASSPDRENEQFF
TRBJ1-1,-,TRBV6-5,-,TGTGCCAGCAGTTACTCGATACGGGGGAACACTGAAGCTTTCTTT,CASSYSIRGNTEAFF
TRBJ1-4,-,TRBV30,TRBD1,TGTGCCTGGAGTGATATTCAGGGGGAACGGGAAAAACTGTTTTTT,CAWSDIQGEREKLFF
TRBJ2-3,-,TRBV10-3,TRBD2,TGTGCCATCAGTGGGTCGACTAGCGGGGCCCCGGATACGCAGTATTTT,CAISGSTSGAPDTQYF
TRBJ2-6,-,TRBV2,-,TGTGCCAGCAGTCGATCCAGGGCCTCTGGGGCCAACGTCCTGACTTTC,CASSRSRASGANVLTF
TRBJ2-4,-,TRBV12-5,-,TGTGCTAGTGCCTCACTCCCGGGGACAATCCGTAAGTACTTC,CASASLPGTIRKYF
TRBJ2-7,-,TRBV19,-,TGTGCCAGTAGTATCCCAGGGTTGGAGCAGTACTTC,CASSIPGLEQYF
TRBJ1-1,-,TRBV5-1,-,TGCGCCAGCAGCTTGGATGCGAGGGACACTGAAGCTTTCTTT,CASSLDARDTEAFF
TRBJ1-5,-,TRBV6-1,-,TGTGCCAGCAGTGACGGCAGTTATAGCAATCAGCCCCAGCATTTT,CASSDGSYSNQPQHF
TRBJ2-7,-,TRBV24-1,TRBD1,TGTGCCACCAGTTCCCCCGGGACAGGGAACGAGCAGTACTTC,CATSSPGTGNEQYF
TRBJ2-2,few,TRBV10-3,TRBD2,TGTGCCACCAGCGGGGGGAACACCGGGGAGCTGTTTTTT,CATSGGNTGELFF
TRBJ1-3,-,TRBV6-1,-,TGTGCCAGCAGTGAGATGTCAGTCCCAGGAAACACCATATATTTT,CASSEMSVPGNTIYF
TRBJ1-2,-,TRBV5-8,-,TGTGCCAGCAGCTTGACTCTGGTGGAAGCCGGCTACACCTTC,CASSLTLVEAGYTF
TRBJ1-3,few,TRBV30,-,TGTGCCTGGAGGCCTTTCGATGGAGGGGCGTCTGGAAACACCATATATTTT,CAWRPFDGGASGNTIYF
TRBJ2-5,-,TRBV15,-,TGTGCCACCAGCAGAGATCCCCAGCCTCAAGAGACCCAGTACTTC,CATSRDPQPQETQYF
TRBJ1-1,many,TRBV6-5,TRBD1,TGTGCCAGCAGATTGGGACAGGGTTACACTGAAGCTTTCTTT,CASRLGQGYTEAFF
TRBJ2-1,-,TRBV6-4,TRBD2,TGTGCCAGCAGTGACATTAAGCGGGAGGGCTCCTACAATGAGCAGTTCTTC,CASSDIKREGSYNEQFF
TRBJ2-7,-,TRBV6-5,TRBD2,TGTGCCAGCAGTTACGTCGGCGGGAGTGGCTACGAGCAGTACTTC,CASSYVGGSGYEQYF
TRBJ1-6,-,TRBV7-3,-,TGTGCCAGCAGCACTCAGGGTAGAGGTTCACCCCTCCACTTT,CASSTQGRGSPLHF
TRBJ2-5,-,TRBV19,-,TGTGCCAGTAGTATTTCGGGAGAGACCCAGTACTTC,CASSISGETQYF
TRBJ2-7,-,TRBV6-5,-,TGTGCCAGCGTCGGACTGGGGCCCTACGAGCAGTACTTC,CASVGLGPYEQYF
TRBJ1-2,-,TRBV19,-,TGTGCCAGTAGTCTGGGGGCTCTTCAAAAAAATTATGGCTACACCTTC,CASSLGALQKNYGYTF
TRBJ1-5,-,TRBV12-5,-,TGTGCTAGTGGTTTGGTACGTGACCGGGACAACAATCAGCCCCAGCATTTT,CASGLVRDRDNNQPQHF
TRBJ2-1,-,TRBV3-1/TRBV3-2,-,TGTGCCAGCAGCCCGATGGCAACCAATGAGCAGTTCTTC,CASSPMATNEQFF
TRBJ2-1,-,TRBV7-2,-,TGTGCCAGCAGCTTAGCGACCCCCCCTGGGGAGCAGTTCTTC,CASSLATPPGEQFF
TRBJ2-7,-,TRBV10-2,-,TGCGCCAGCAGTTTCTCGGGACAAAAACGCGAGCAGTACTTC,CASSFSGQKREQYF
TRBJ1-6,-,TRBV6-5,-,TGTGCCAGCAGTTACTCAGGGGAGGATTCACCCCTCCACTTT,CASSYSGEDSPLHF
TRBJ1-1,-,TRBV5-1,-,TGCGCCAGCAGCTTGTATCAGGGAGCCCCTGAAGCTTTCTTT,CASSLYQGAPEAFF
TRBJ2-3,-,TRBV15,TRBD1,TGTGCCACCAGCCTCGGACAGGCTTGGGAAGATACGCAGTATTTT,CATSLGQAWEDTQYF
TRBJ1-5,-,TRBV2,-,TGTGCCAGCAAAACCCTTAGCAATCAGCCCCAGCATTTT,CASKTLSNQPQHF
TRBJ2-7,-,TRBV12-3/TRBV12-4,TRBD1,TGTGCCAGCAGACACAGGGGCGACGAGCAGTACTTC,CASRHRGDEQYF
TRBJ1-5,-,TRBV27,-,TGTGCCAGCAGTACGGGGGATGGCTCCAATCAGCCCCAGCATTTT,CASSTGDGSNQPQHF
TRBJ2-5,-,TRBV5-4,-,TGTGCCAGCAGCCGCAGCTCTGTAGGGCTAGAGACCCAGTACTTC,CASSRSSVGLETQYF
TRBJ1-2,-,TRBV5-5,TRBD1,TGTGCCAGCAGCACGAGGACAGGGGAAGGAGGCTACACCTTC,CASSTRTGEGGYTF
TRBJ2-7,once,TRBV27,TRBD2,TGTGCCAGCAGGAGCGGGGGGGCCGGGTTAAACTACGAGCAGTACTTC,CASRSGGAGLNYEQYF
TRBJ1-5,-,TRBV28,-,TGTGCCAGCAGTATCTATGGCGGGGACAATCAGCCCCAGCATTTT,CASSIYGGDNQPQHF
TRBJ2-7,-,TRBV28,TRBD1,TGTGCCAGCAGTTCCTCGACAGGGAGTTACCACGAGCAGTACTTC,CASSSSTGSYHEQYF
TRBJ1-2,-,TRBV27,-,TGTGCCAGCAGTTGGGGGACAAGCAACTATGGCTACACCTTC,CASSWGTSNYGYTF
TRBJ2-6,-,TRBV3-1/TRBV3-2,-,TGTGCCAGCAGCCTCGACTTCTCTGGGGCCAACGTCCTGACTTTC,CASSLDFSGANVLTF
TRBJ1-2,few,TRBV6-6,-,TGTGCCAGCAGTACCCCTGGATATGGCTACACCTTC,CASSTPGYGYTF
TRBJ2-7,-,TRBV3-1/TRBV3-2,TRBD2,TGTGCCAGCAGCCGGGGTAGCGGGGGGGCCGGCACCGACGAGCAGTACTTC,CASSRGSGGAGTDEQYF
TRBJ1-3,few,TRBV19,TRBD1,TGTGCCAGTAGTACCAGGGGGACTGGAAACACCATATATTTT,CASSTRGTGNTIYF
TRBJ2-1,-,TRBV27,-,TGTGCCAGCAGTCCCCGGATCAGCCACGCCTACAATGAGCAGTTCTTC,CASSPRISHAYNEQFF
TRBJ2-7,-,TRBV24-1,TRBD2,TGTGCCACCAGTGACGGGACTAGCGCCGAGCAGTACTTC,CATSDGTSAEQYF
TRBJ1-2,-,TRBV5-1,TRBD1,TGCGCCAGCAGCCAGGGACAGGGCTATGGCTACACCTTC,CASSQGQGYGYTF
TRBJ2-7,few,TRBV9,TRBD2,TGTGCCAGCAGCGTAGACGGGACTAGGGGTGAGCAGTACTTC,CASSVDGTRGEQYF
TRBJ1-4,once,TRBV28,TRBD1,TGTGCCACCCAAGGGACAGCCGAAAATGAAAAACTGTTTTTT,CATQGTAENEKLFF